These 25 T cell receptor beta chains came from one sample sequenced in a study of T cell responses to AZD1222 COVID-19 vaccine. Data came from immunoSEQ multiplex PCR; TCRdb stores just in-frame clones and leaves some out. The data contain 150,000 to 200,000 clones, about 90% of them singletons. Sequenced here: peripheral blood, sampled 28 days after the second dose of the MenACWY control vaccine. These receptor sequences come from an adult who received the MenACWY meningococcal vaccine as a control.

The CDR3 is CASTDRGAGNTIYF. DNA of the CDR3: TGTGCCAGCACCGACCGGGGAGCTGGAAACACCATATATTTT. The rearrangement joins TRBV6-6 to TRBJ1-3; unclear D gene. V was cut by 7 bases and J by 2 bases, with 12 bases left in between. From germline, CDR1 is MNHNY and CDR2 SVGAGI (reference sequence). The CDR3 runs to 14 residues.

This clone has a handful of counts. The chain recombines TRBV15 with TRBJ2-7; 9 bases match TRBD2. The CDR3 sequence is 13 residues long. The J segment lost 4 bases and the V segment lost 6 bases, leaving 4 bases of the junction unmatched. Germline V gene lookup returns CDR1 LNHNV and CDR2 YYDKDF (reference sequence). For the CDR3, the DNA is TGTGCCACCAGTAGCGGGAGAGCGTACGAGCAGTACTTC. This translates into CATSSGRAYEQYF.

This clone was counted between two and nine times. The rearrangement joins TRBV3-1 (or the pseudogene TRBV3-2) to TRBJ2-7; a weak D match, TRBD1 (6 bases). Trimming removed 5 bases at V and 7 bases at J, with 12 bases between. The germline CDR1 and CDR2 sequences are LGHDT and YNNKEL (reference sequence). The CDR3 consists of 12 residues. The CDR3 reads CASSTTGPEQYF. The CDR3 coding sequence is TGTGCCAGCAGCACGACAGGCCCAGAGCAGTACTTC.

This sequence joins TRBV3-1 (or the pseudogene TRBV3-2) and TRBJ2-4; maybe TRBD1 (5 bases). This CDR3 region has 14 residues. The ends were cut back, 4 bases at V and 5 bases at J, with 12 bases in the middle. The germline V gene has CDR1 LGHDT and CDR2 YNNKEL (reference sequence). DNA for the CDR3: TGTGCCAGCAGCCCCGTCGCAGGGCAAAACATTCAGTACTTC. This encodes CASSPVAGQNIQYF.

This chain uses TRBV11-1 with TRBJ2-1; 10 bases are a match to TRBD2. J was trimmed by 5 bases and V by 6 bases; bases with no gene match: 7. The CDR3 length is 15 residues. The germline V gene encodes CDR1 SGHAT and CDR2 FQDESV (reference sequence). The CDR3 here is CASRPGLATNNEQFF. The CDR3 DNA reads as TGTGCCAGCAGGCCGGGACTAGCGACAAACAATGAGCAGTTCTTC.

This clone has just a few counts. J is TRBJ2-7 and V is TRBV20-1; TRBD1 might be the D (6 bases). Germline V CDR1 and CDR2: DFQATT, SNEGSKA (reference sequence). V was trimmed by 3 bases and J by 4 bases, leaving 16 bases between them. The CDR3 covers 14 residues. The CDR3 reads CSASGDNLVYEQYF. DNA of the CDR3: TGCAGTGCTAGTGGGGACAATCTCGTTTACGAGCAGTACTTC.

The V call is TRBV3-1 (or the pseudogene TRBV3-2), the J call TRBJ1-4; D is unclear. The CDR3 covers 16 residues. V was cut by 0 bases and J by 4 bases, with 12 bases left in between. The germline CDR1 and CDR2 sequences are LGHDT and YNNKEL (reference sequence). The CDR3 DNA reads TGTGCCAGCAGCCAAGATCGGGCGAGTTATAATGAAAAACTGTTTTTT. This codes for CASSQDRASYNEKLFF.

CDR3 coding DNA: TGTGCCAGCAGCTCCGGGACAGGGGGCCCGGGAAACACCATATATTTT. As protein: CASSSGTGGPGNTIYF. The chain couples TRBV7-9 to TRBJ1-3, with 12 positions matching TRBD1. Germline V gene data show CDR1 as SEHNR and CDR2 as FQNEAQ (reference sequence). The V and J ends lost 4 bases and 4 bases, in that order; junction bases with no gene match: 5. The CDR3 is made up of 16 amino acids.

The chain links TRBV6-2 or TRBV6-3 to TRBJ1-5; 10 bases fit TRBD1. CDR1 is MNHEY, CDR2 SVGEGT, per germline. This CDR3 comprises 17 residues. V was clipped by 5 bases and J by 1 base; unmatched bases: 8. In DNA form, the CDR3 reads TGTGCCAGCAGTCACCCGGGACAGGGGTTCAGCAATCAGCCCCAGCATTTT. This codes for CASSHPGQGFSNQPQHF.

The chain couples TRBV9 to TRBJ2-7; 7 bases are shared with TRBD1. The V gene end was trimmed by 4 bases and the J gene end by 4 bases; junction bases not matched to a gene: 14. Germline CDR1 reads SGDLS; CDR2 reads YYNGEE. This CDR3 has 16 residues. The chain's CDR3 is CASSPRQGELLYEQYF. The CDR3 DNA reads as TGTGCCAGCAGCCCGAGACAGGGAGAGTTGTTGTACGAGCAGTACTTC.

The chain has TRBV28 and TRBJ2-3, with D perhaps TRBD1 (5 bases). Germline assignment: CDR1 MDHEN and CDR2 SYDVKM. The CDR3 covers 14 residues. Deletions cut 8 bases from V and 2 bases from J, with 14 bases between. The CDR3 bases are TGTGCCAGCTGGAACAGGCAACTCACAGATACGCAGTATTTT. Encoded protein: CASWNRQLTDTQYF.

The V call is TRBV5-1, the J call TRBJ1-1; 11 nucleotides match TRBD1. The CDR3 totals 15 residues. Trimming took 1 base from V and 3 from J; bases not matched to a gene: 2. Germline CDR1 is SGHRS and CDR2 is YFSETQ. CDR3 protein: CASSLLGQGDTEAFF. The CDR3 nucleotides are TGCGCCAGCAGCTTGCTGGGACAGGGGGACACTGAAGCTTTCTTT. Together with reference TRBV5-1 and TRBJ1-1, the CDR3 gives the full variable domain: KAGVTQTPRYLIKTRGQQVTLSCSPISGHRSVSWYQQTPGQGLQFLFEYFSETQRNKGNFPGRFSGRQFSNSRSEMNVSTLELGDSALYLCASSLLGQGDTEAFFGQGTRLTVV.

The V call is TRBV27, the J call TRBJ2-7, with 8 bases identical to TRBD2. The J segment lost 1 base and the V segment lost 0 bases, leaving 5 bases of the junction unmatched. The V gene's germline CDR1 is MNHEY and CDR2 SMNVEV (reference sequence). The CDR3 has 16 residues. The CDR3: CASSLSGAGVSYEQYF. As DNA, the CDR3 is TGTGCCAGCAGTTTATCGGGAGCGGGAGTTTCCTACGAGCAGTACTTC.

The V and J genes are TRBV28 and TRBJ1-1; weak D call: TRBD1 (6 bases). CDR3 length equals 13 residues. Germline CDR1 reads MDHEN; CDR2 reads SYDVKM. Trimming removed 6 bases at V and 5 bases at J, with 13 bases between. The CDR3 DNA is TGTGCCAGCAGCATCCCCCAGGGGACTGAAGCTTTCTTT. Translating gives CASSIPQGTEAFF.

This clone was counted a single time. J is TRBJ1-4 and V is TRBV19; D possibly corresponds to TRBD1 (6 bases). CDR3 length: 15 amino acids. Per the germline V gene, CDR1 is LNHDA and CDR2 is SQIVND (reference sequence). Trimming removed 1 base from V and 6 bases from J, with 12 bases in between. In nucleotides, the CDR3 is TGTGCCAGTAGTATAGGTCAGGGGACCGATGAAAAACTGTTTTTT. Amino acid sequence: CASSIGQGTDEKLFF.

In this sample, this clone turned up a few times. This chain uses TRBV7-9 with TRBJ1-3; D is possibly TRBD1 (5 bases). Germline V CDR1 and CDR2: SEHNR, FQNEAQ (reference sequence). Trimming took 8 bases from V and 2 from J, leaving 16 bases between them. The length of the CDR3 is 15 residues. The CDR3 coding sequence is TGTGCCAGCGGACCGAGGGGTGGCGCTGGAAACACCATATATTTT. It translates to CASGPRGGAGNTIYF.

This clone was counted a single time. Other nucleotide sequences from this sample produce the same CDR3. This sequence joins TRBV7-7 and TRBJ2-5; D remains unclear. Germline V gives CDR1 SSHAT, CDR2 FNYEAQ (reference sequence). Trimming stripped 1 base from V and 5 bases from J, with 11 bases between. The CDR3 consists of 14 residues. The CDR3 reads CASSLGSGRETQYF. As DNA, the CDR3 is TGTGCCAGCAGCTTAGGGTCTGGCAGGGAGACCCAGTACTTC.

The chain joins TRBV10-1 to TRBJ2-3; D not certain. CDR3 length: 12 amino acids. V was cut by 4 bases and J by 0 bases, with 2 bases left in between. From germline, CDR1 is WNHNN and CDR2 SYGVQD (reference sequence). The CDR3 DNA sequence: TGCGCCAGCAGTGTGAGCACAGATACGCAGTATTTT. It is translated as CASSVSTDTQYF.

The rearrangement joins TRBV10-2 to TRBJ2-5, with D hard to call. Deletions cut 3 bases from V and 5 bases from J, with 7 bases between. Germline V gene sequence: CDR1 WSHSY, CDR2 SAAADI. The CDR3 sequence is 12 residues long. CDR3 in amino acids: CASSDLRETQYF. For the CDR3, the DNA is TGCGCCAGCAGTGACCTTCGGGAGACCCAGTACTTC.

The rearrangement joins TRBV18 to TRBJ2-1, with 9 bases fitting TRBD2. This CDR3 has 14 residues. The junction had 4 bases not matched to a gene; V was cut back by 6 bases and J by 4 bases. The germline CDR1 and CDR2 sequences are KGHSH and LQKENI. DNA of the CDR3: TGTGCCAGCTCGCTAGCGGGGTCTTACAATGAGCAGTTCTTC. The encoded protein is CASSLAGSYNEQFF.

The rearrangement links TRBV6-2 or TRBV6-3 to TRBJ1-2; D call uncertain. V was clipped by 5 bases and J by 4 bases, with 8 bases between them. The CDR3 totals 12 residues. In germline, CDR1 is MNHEY, CDR2 SVGEGT. This chain's CDR3 is CASSTLTYGYTF. CDR3 DNA sequence: TGTGCCAGCAGTACCCTGACCTATGGCTACACCTTC.

This clone was counted only a few times. This rearrangement joins TRBV5-8 to TRBJ1-5; 8 nucleotides match TRBD1. CDR1 SGHTS and CDR2 YDEGEE come from the germline V gene. V lost 2 bases, J lost 2 bases, and 6 bases stayed unmatched. The CDR3 contains 16 residues. The DNA for the CDR3 is TGTGCCAGCAGCTTTTGGACAGGGATTGGCAATCAGCCCCAGCATTTT. Translating it yields CASSFWTGIGNQPQHF.

The rearrangement joins TRBV9 to TRBJ2-1; perhaps D is TRBD1 or TRBD2 (5 bases each). V lost 0 bases to trimming and J lost 13 bases, with 14 bases between them. Germline CDR1 reads SGDLS; CDR2 reads YYNGEE. The CDR3 sequence is 13 residues long. The CDR3 bases are TGTGCCAGCAGCGTAGGGGATGGGGGAGACCAGTTCTTC. Translating gives CASSVGDGGDQFF.

J is TRBJ1-2 and V is TRBV30, with D perhaps TRBD1 (6 bases). The CDR3 is 13 residues long. Deletions cut 1 base from V and 7 bases from J, with 13 bases between. In germline, CDR1 is GTSNPN, CDR2 SVGIG (reference sequence). As DNA, the CDR3 is TGTGCCTGGAGTGCTCGGGGGGCTCGTGGCTACACCTTC. Translated, it gives CAWSARGARGYTF.

The rearrangement links TRBV28 to TRBJ1-5; TRBD1 matches at 9 bases. From germline, CDR1 is MDHEN and CDR2 SYDVKM. CDR3 length: 16 amino acids. V lost 5 bases and J lost 4; bases outside the gene matches: 9. The CDR3 bases are TGTGCCAGCAGTACCTATATCGGACAGGGGAATCAGCCCCAGCATTTT. Protein: CASSTYIGQGNQPQHF.